This entry describes one T cell receptor beta chain. Its specific antigen is unknown. No clone much larger than this one lies a single base away; base qualities are absent. This entry belongs to a study of T cell changes during pregnancy in multiple sclerosis (dated by TCRdb to between 2018 and 2021). With respect to the entire study: The study looked at changes in the T cell repertoire across pregnancy in women with multiple sclerosis.

From a lookup of the germline V gene (reference sequence), CDR1 and CDR2 are MNHEY and SMNVEV. The CDR3 sequence holds 16 residues, the cysteine and phenylalanine included. Of the read, only the CDR3 DNA is kept; its 48 bases are in frame from base 1. V loses 2 bases at its end and J loses 6 bases; junction bases beyond the gene matches: 9. Library generation was performed with the immunoSEQ multiplex PCR assay. TCRdb mirrors the immuneACCESS table, restricted to in-frame sequences. Some clones are absent from its copies; in checked studies, under half trace to an unresolved V gene, and the reason for the others is unknown. This sample holds tens of thousands of clones; nearly 95% were observed only once. The top ten constitute about 2.8% of the sample.

Recombination connected TRBV27 to TRBJ1-4, and 7 junctional nucleotides match TRBD1. The sample in question was CD8+ T cells from peripheral blood mononuclear cells, obtained in the third trimester of pregnancy. The TCR comes from a female donor with multiple sclerosis, enrolled in a pregnancy study. At the DNA level, the sequence is TGTGCCAGCAGTTTAAACGGGGGACAGCTACATGAAAAACTGTTTTTT. Its product reads: CASSLNGGQLHEKLFF.